The TCR beta chain described here comes from a study of CD8+ T cells in alopecia areata. Extracted RNA was reverse transcribed into cDNA, the sequencing template. The table came from immunoSEQ multiplex PCR; TCRdb's copy has only in-frame clones and leaves some out. The table shows 200,000 or so clones, with 55% to 70% occurring only once. Trimming shortened V by 2 bases and J by 4 bases, and 12 bases separated the two germline ends. The CDR3 covers 14 residues. Per the germline V gene, CDR1 is SGHDT and CDR2 is YYEEEE. As for treatment: oral pan-JAK inhibitor, 5-10 mg twice daily. The chain employs TRBV5-6 and TRBJ2-5; no reliable D call. The sequences come from CD4+ T cells sorted from blood, collected at week 24, from a patient treated with tofacitinib. This receptor was taken from a human donor with alopecia areata. CDR3 DNA sequence: TGTGCCAGCAGCTTTTATAAGGCTAGAGAGACCCAGTACTTC. Encoded protein: CASSFYKARETQYF.